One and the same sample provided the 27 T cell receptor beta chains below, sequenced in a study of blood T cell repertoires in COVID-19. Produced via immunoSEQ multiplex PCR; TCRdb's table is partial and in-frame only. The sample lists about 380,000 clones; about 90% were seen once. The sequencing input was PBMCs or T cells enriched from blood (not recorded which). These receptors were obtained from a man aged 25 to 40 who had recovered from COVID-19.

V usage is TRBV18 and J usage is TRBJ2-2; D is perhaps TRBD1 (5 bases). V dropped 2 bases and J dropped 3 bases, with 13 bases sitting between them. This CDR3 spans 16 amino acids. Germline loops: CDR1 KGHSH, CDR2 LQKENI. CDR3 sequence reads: CASSPSMGLDTGELFF. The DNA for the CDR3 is TGTGCCAGCTCACCATCCATGGGGCTGGACACCGGGGAGCTGTTTTTT.

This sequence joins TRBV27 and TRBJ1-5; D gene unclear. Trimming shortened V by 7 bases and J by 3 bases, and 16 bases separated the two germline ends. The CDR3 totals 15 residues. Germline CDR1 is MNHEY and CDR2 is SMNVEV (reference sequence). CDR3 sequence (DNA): TGTGCCAGCATCGCCCCGGCGGGGAACAATCAGCCCCAGCATTTT. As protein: CASIAPAGNNQPQHF.

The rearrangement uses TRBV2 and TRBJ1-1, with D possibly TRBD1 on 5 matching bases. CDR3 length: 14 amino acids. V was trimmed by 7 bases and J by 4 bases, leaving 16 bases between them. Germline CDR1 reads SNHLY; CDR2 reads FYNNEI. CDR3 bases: TGTGCCAGCACCCCGTCGGGGGTGGGCACTGAAGCTTTCTTT. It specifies CASTPSGVGTEAFF.

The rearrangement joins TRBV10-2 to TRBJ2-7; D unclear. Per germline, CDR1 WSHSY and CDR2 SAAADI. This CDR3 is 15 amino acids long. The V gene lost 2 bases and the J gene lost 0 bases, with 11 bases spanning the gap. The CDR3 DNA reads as TGCGCCAGCAGTGAGCTATTGAGTTTCTCCTACGAGCAGTACTTC. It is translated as CASSELLSFSYEQYF.

The CDR3 sequence: CASSSSRTRSYEQYF. The CDR3 region has the DNA TGTGCCAGCAGCTCGTCCCGGACTAGATCCTACGAGCAGTACTTC. V and J are TRBV7-8 and TRBJ2-7; 7 bases map to TRBD2. Germline V gives CDR1 SGHVS, CDR2 FQNEAQ. V was clipped by 4 bases and J by 1 base; unmatched bases: 7. CDR3 length equals 15 residues.

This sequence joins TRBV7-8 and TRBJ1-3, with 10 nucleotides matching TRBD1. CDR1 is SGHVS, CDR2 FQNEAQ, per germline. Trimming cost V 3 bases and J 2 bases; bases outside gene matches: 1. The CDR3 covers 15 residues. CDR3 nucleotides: TGTGCCAGCAGCTTCGGACAGGGGGCTGGAAACACCATATATTTT. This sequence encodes CASSFGQGAGNTIYF.

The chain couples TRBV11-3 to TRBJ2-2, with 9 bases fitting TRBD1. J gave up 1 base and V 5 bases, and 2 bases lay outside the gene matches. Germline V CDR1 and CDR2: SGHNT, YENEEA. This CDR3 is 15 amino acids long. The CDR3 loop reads CASSQGQGNTGELFF. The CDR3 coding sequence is TGTGCCAGCAGCCAGGGACAGGGGAACACCGGGGAGCTGTTTTTT.

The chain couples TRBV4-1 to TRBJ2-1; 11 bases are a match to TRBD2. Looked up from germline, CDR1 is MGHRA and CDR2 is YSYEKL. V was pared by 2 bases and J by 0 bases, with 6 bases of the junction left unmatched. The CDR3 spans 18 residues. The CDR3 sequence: CASSQSPSGGTSYNEQFF. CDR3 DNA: TGCGCCAGCAGCCAAAGTCCTAGCGGGGGGACCTCCTACAATGAGCAGTTCTTC.

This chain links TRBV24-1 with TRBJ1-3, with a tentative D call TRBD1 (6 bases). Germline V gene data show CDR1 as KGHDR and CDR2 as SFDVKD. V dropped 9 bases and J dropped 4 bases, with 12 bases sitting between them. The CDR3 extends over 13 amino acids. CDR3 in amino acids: CATGTGPGNTIYF. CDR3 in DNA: TGTGCCACCGGCACAGGGCCCGGAAACACCATATATTTT.

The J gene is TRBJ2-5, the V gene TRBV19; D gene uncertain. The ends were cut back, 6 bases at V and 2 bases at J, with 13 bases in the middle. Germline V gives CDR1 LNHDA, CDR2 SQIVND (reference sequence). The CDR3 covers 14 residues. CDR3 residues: CASSSGTRQETQYF. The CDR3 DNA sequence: TGTGCCAGTAGCTCGGGTACCAGACAAGAGACCCAGTACTTC.

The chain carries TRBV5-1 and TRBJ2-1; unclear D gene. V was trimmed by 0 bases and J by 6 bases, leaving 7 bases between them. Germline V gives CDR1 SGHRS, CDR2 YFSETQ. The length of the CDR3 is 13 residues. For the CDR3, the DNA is TGCGCCAGCAGCTTGGGCACTACCAATGAGCAGTTCTTC. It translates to CASSLGTTNEQFF. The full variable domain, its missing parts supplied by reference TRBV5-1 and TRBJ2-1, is KAGVTQTPRYLIKTRGQQVTLSCSPISGHRSVSWYQQTPGQGLQFLFEYFSETQRNKGNFPGRFSGRQFSNSRSEMNVSTLELGDSALYLCASSLGTTNEQFFGPGTRLTVL.

CDR3 sequence (DNA): TGTGCCAGCAGCTTAGTGGGGGGTCCGGGAGAGCAGTACTTC. As protein: CASSLVGGPGEQYF. V usage is TRBV7-9 and J usage is TRBJ2-7, with D possibly TRBD2 on 6 matching bases. Deletions cut 1 base from V and 7 bases from J, with 14 bases between. Germline CDR1 SEHNR, CDR2 FQNEAQ (reference sequence). The CDR3 has 14 amino acids.

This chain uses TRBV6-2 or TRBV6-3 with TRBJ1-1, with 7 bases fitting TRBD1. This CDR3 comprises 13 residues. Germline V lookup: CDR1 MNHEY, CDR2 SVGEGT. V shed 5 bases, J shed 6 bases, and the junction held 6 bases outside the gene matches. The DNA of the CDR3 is TGTGCCAGCAGTACGACAGGGTTGGCTGAAGCTTTCTTT. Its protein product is CASSTTGLAEAFF.

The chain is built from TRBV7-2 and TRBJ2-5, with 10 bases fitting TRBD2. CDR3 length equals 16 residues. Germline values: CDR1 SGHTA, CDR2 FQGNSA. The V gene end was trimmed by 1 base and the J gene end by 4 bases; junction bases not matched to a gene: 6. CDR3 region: CASSLGSGGALETQYF. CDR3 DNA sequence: TGTGCCAGCAGCTTAGGGAGCGGGGGGGCCCTAGAGACCCAGTACTTC.

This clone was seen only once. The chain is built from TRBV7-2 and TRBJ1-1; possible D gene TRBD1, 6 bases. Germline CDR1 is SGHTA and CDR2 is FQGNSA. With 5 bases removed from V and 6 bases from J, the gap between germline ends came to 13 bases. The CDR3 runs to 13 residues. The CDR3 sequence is CASSMKGGAEAFF. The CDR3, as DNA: TGTGCCAGCAGCATGAAGGGGGGGGCTGAAGCTTTCTTT.

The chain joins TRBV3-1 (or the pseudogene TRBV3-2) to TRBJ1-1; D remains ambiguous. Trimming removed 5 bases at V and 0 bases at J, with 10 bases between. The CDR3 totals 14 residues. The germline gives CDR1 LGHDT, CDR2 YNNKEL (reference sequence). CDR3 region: CASSIAGMNTEAFF. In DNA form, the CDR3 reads TGTGCCAGCAGCATCGCGGGAATGAACACTGAAGCTTTCTTT.

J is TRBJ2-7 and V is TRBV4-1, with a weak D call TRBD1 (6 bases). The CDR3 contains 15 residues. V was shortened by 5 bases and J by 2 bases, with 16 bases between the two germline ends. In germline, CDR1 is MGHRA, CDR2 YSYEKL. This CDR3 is CASSDRGQSTYEQYF. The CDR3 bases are TGCGCCAGCAGCGATCGAGGACAGTCAACCTACGAGCAGTACTTC.

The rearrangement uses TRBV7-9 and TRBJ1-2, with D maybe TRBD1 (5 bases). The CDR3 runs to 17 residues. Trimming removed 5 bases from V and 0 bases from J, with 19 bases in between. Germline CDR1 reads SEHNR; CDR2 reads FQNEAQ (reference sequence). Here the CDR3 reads CASSPGRQSSANYGYTF. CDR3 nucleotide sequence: TGTGCCAGCAGCCCCGGGAGACAGTCCTCGGCTAACTATGGCTACACCTTC.

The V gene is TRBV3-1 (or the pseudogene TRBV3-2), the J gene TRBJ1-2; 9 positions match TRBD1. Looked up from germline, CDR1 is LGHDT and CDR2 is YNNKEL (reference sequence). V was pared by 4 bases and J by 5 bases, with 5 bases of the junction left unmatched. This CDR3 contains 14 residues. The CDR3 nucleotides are TGTGCCAGCAGCCGGGACAGGGAAGGGTATGGCTACACCTTC. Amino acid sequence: CASSRDREGYGYTF.

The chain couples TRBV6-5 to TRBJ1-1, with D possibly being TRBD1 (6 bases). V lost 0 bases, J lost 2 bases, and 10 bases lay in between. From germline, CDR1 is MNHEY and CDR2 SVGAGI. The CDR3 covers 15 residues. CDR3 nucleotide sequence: TGTGCCAGCAGTTACTCGGGGGCAGGCAACACTGAAGCTTTCTTT. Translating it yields CASSYSGAGNTEAFF.

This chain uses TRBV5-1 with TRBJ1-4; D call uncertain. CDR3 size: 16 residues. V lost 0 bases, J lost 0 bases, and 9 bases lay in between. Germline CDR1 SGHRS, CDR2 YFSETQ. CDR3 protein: CASSLGQVSTNEKLFF. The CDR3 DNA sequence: TGCGCCAGCAGCTTGGGTCAGGTTTCAACTAATGAAAAACTGTTTTTT.

CDR3 DNA: TGTGCCTGGGGGAGGTTAGACACTGAAGCTTTCTTT. This gives the protein CAWGRLDTEAFF. The J gene is TRBJ1-1, the V gene TRBV30, with D unclear. Germline values: CDR1 GTSNPN, CDR2 SVGIG (reference sequence). Trimming removed 5 bases at V and 3 bases at J, with 10 bases between. This CDR3 is 12 amino acids long.

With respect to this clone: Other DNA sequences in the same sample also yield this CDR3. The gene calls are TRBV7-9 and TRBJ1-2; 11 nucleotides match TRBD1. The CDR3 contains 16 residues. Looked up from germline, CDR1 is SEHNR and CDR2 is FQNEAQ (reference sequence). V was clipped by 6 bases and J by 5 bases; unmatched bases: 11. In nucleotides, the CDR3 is TGTGCCAGCAGTTCCCGGGACAGGGGGTTTGATTATGGCTACACCTTC. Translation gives CASSSRDRGFDYGYTF. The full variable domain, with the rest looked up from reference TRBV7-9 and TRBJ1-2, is DTGVSQNPRHKITKRGQNVTFRCDPISEHNRLYWYRQTLGQGPEFLTYFQNEAQLEKSRLLSDRFSAERPKGSFSTLEIQRTEQGDSAMYLCASSSRDRGFDYGYTFGSGTRLTVV.

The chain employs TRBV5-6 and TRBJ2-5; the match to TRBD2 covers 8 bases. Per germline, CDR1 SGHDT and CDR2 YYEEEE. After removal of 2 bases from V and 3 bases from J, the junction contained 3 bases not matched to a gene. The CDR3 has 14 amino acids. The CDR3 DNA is TGTGCCAGCAGCTTCAGAGCGGGGGAAGAGACCCAGTACTTC. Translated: CASSFRAGEETQYF.

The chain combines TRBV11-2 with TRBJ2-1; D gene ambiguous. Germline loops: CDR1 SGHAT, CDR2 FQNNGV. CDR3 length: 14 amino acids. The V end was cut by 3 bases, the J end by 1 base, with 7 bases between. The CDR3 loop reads CASSFGQSYNEQFF. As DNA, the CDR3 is TGTGCCAGCAGCTTTGGGCAGTCCTACAATGAGCAGTTCTTC.

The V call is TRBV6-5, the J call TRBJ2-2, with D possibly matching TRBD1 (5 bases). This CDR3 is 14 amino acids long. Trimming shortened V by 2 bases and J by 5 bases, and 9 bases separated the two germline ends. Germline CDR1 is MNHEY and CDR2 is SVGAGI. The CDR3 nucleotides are TGTGCCAGCAGTTACGACAGTTGGACCGGGGAGCTGTTTTTT. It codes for CASSYDSWTGELFF.

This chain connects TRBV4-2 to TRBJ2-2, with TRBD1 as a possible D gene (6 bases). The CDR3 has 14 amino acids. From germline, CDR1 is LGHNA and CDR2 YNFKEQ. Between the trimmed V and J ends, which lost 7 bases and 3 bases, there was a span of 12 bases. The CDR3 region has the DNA TGTGCCAGCACCCCAGACAGGTACACCGGGGAGCTGTTTTTT. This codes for CASTPDRYTGELFF.